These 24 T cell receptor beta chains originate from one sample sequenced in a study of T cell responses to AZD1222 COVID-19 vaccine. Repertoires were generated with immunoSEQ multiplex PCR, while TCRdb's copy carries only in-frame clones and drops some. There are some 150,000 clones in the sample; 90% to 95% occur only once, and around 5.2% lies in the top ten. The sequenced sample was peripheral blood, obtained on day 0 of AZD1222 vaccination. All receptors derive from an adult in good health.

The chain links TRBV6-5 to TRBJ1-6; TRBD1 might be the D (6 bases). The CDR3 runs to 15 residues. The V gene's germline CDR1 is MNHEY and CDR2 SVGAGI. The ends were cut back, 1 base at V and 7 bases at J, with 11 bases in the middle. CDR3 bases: TGTGCCAGCAGTTACTGGGGGGCTCAGAATTCACCCCTCCACTTT. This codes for CASSYWGAQNSPLHF.

CDR3 in DNA: TGTGCCATCAAGGGCGACAGGACCCTCTCTGGAAACACCATATATTTT. It is translated as CAIKGDRTLSGNTIYF. The V call is TRBV10-3, the J call TRBJ1-3; possibly TRBD1 for D (6 bases). The length of the CDR3 is 16 residues. Trimming left V 7 bases short and J 0 bases short, with 16 bases between. Germline V gene sequence: CDR1 ENHRY, CDR2 SYGVKD.

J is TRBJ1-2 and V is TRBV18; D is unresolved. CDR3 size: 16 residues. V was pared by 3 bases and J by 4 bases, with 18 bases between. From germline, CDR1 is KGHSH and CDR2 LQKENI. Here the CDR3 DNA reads TGTGCCAGCTCACCGAAAGGGCCGGGGTTAGCCTATGGCTACACCTTC. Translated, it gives CASSPKGPGLAYGYTF.

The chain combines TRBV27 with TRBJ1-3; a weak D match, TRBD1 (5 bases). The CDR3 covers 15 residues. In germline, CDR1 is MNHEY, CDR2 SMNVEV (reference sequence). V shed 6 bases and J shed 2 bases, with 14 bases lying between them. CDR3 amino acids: CASSRSGIAGNTIYF. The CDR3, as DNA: TGTGCCAGCAGCCGATCAGGGATTGCTGGAAACACCATATATTTT.

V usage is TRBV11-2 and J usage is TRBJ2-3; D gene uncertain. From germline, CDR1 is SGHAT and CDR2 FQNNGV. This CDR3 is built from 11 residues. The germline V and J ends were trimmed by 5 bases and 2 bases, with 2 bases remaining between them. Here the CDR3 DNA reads TGTGCCAGCAGCATCACAGATACGCAGTATTTT. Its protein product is CASSITDTQYF.

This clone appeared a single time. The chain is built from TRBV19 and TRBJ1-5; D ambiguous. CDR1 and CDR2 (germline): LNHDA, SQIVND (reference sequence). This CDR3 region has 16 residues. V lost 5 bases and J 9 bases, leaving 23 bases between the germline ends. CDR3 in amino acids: CASSFPEGTADRPQHF. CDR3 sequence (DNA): TGTGCCAGTAGTTTCCCCGAGGGAACGGCCGATCGGCCCCAGCATTTT.

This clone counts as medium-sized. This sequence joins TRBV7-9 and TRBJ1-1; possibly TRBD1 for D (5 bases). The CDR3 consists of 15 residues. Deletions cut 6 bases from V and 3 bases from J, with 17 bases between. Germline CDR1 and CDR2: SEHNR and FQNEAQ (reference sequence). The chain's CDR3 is CASRPTLQGHTEAFF. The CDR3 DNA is TGTGCCAGCAGGCCAACCCTCCAGGGACACACTGAAGCTTTCTTT. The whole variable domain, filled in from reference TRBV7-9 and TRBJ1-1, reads DTGVSQNPRHKITKRGQNVTFRCDPISEHNRLYWYRQTLGQGPEFLTYFQNEAQLEKSRLLSDRFSAERPKGSFSTLEIQRTEQGDSAMYLCASRPTLQGHTEAFFGQGTRLTVV.

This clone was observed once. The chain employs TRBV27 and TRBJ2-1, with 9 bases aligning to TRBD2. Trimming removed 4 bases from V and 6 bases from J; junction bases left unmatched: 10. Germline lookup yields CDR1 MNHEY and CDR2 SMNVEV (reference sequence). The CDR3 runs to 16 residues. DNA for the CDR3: TGTGCCAGCAGTTCCCTAGGCGGGAGGGGGTCCAATGAGCAGTTCTTC. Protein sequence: CASSSLGGRGSNEQFF.

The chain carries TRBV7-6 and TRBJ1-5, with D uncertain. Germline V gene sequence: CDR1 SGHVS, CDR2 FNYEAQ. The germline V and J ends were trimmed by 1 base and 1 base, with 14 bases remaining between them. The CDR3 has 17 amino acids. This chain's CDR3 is CASSLGREIPSNQPQHF. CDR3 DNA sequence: TGTGCCAGCAGCTTAGGGCGGGAGATCCCGAGCAATCAGCCCCAGCATTTT.

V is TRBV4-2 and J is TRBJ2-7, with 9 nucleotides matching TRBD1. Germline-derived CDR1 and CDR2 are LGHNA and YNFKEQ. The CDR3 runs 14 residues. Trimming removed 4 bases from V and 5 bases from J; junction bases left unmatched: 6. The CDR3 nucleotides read TGTGCCAGCAGCCCGGACAGGGGTCGCGACGAGCAGTACTTC. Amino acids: CASSPDRGRDEQYF.

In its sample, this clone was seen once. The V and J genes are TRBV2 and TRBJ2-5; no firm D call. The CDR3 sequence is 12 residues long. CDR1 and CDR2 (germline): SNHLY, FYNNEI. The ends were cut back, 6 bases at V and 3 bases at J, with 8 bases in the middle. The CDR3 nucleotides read TGTGCCAGCAGGGATCTAAAAGAGACCCAGTACTTC. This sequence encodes CASRDLKETQYF.

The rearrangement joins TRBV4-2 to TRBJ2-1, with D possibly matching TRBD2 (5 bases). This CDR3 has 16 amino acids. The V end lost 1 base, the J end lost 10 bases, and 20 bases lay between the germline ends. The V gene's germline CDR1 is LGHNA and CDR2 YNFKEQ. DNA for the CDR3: TGTGCCAGCAGCCAAGGAAAAGACGGACTTCATCAAGAGCAGTTCTTC. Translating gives CASSQGKDGLHQEQFF.

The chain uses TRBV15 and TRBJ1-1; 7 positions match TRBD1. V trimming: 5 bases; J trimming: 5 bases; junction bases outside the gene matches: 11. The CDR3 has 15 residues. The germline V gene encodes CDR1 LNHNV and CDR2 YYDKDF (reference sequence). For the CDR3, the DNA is TGTGCCACCAGCGGAAACAGGGGAGGAGGGACTGAAGCTTTCTTT. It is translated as CATSGNRGGGTEAFF.

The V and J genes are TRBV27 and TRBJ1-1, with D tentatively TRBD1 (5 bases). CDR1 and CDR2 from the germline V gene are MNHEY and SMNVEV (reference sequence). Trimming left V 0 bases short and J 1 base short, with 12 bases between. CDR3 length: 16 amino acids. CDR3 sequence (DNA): TGTGCCAGCAGTTTATCAGGGATGACAGCGAACACTGAAGCTTTCTTT. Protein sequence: CASSLSGMTANTEAFF.

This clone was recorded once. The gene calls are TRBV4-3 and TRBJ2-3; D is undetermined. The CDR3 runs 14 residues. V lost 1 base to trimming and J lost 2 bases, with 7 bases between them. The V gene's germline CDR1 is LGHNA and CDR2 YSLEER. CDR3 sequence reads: CASSQAGATDTQYF. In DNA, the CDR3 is TGCGCCAGCAGCCAAGCGGGTGCCACAGATACGCAGTATTTT.

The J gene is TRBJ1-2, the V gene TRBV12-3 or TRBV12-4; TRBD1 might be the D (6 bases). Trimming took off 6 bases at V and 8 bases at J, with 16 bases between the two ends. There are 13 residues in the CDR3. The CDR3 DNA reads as TGTGCCAGCAGCTACCTACAGGGCGTGGGCTACACCTTC. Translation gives CASSYLQGVGYTF.

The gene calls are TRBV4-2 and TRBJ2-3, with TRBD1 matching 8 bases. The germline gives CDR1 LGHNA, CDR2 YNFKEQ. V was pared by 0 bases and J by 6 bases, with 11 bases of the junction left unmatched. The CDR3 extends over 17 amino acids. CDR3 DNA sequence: TGTGCCAGCAGCCAAGATCGTCTAACAGGGGGTACGGATACGCAGTATTTT. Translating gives CASSQDRLTGGTDTQYF.

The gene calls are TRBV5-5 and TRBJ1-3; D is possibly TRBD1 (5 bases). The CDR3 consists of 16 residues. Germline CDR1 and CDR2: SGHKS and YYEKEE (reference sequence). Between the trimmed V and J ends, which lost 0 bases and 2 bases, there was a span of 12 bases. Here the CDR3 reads CASSLVPRVTGNTIYF. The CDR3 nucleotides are TGTGCCAGCAGCTTGGTCCCCAGGGTCACTGGAAACACCATATATTTT.

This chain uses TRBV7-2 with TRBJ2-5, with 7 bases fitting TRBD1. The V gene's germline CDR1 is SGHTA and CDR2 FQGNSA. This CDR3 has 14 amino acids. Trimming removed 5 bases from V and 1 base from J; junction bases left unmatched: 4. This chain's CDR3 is CASSPRTGQETQYF. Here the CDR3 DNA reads TGTGCCAGCAGCCCCCGGACAGGCCAAGAGACCCAGTACTTC. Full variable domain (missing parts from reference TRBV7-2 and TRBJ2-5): GAGVSQSPSNKVTEKGKDVELRCDPISGHTALYWYRQSLGQGLEFLIYFQGNSAPDKSGLPSDRFSAERTGGSVSTLTIQRTQQEDSAVYLCASSPRTGQETQYFGPGTRLLVL.

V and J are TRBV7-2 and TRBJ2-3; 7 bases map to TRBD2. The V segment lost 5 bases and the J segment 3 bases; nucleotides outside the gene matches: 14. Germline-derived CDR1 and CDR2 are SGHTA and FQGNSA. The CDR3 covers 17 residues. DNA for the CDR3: TGTGCCAGCAGCCCTCTAAGGGCGGCGGGAGTGACAGATACGCAGTATTTT. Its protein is CASSPLRAAGVTDTQYF.

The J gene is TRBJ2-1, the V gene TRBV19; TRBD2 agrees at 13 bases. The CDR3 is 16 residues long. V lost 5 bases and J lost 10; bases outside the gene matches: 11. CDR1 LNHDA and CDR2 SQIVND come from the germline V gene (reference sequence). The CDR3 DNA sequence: TGTGCCAGTAGTTCCCTGGCACTAGCGGGGGGGCACGAGCAGTTCTTC. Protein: CASSSLALAGGHEQFF.

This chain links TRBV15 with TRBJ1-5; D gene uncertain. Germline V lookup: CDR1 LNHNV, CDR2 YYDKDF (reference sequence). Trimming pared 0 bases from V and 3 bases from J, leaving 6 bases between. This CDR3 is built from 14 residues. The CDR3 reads CATSRDKINQPQHF. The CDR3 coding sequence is TGTGCCACCAGCAGAGATAAGATCAATCAGCCCCAGCATTTT.

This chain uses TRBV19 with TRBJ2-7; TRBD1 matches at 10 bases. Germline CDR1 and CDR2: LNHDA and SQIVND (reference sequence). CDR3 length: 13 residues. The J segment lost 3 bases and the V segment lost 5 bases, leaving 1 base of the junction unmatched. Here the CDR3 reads CASSRDRGYEQYF. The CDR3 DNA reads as TGTGCCAGTAGTCGGGACAGGGGCTACGAGCAGTACTTC.

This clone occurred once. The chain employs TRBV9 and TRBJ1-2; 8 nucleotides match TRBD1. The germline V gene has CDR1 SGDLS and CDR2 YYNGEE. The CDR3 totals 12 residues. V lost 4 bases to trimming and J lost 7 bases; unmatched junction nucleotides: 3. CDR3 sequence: CASSQGAGGYTF. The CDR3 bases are TGTGCCAGCAGCCAGGGGGCGGGTGGCTACACCTTC.